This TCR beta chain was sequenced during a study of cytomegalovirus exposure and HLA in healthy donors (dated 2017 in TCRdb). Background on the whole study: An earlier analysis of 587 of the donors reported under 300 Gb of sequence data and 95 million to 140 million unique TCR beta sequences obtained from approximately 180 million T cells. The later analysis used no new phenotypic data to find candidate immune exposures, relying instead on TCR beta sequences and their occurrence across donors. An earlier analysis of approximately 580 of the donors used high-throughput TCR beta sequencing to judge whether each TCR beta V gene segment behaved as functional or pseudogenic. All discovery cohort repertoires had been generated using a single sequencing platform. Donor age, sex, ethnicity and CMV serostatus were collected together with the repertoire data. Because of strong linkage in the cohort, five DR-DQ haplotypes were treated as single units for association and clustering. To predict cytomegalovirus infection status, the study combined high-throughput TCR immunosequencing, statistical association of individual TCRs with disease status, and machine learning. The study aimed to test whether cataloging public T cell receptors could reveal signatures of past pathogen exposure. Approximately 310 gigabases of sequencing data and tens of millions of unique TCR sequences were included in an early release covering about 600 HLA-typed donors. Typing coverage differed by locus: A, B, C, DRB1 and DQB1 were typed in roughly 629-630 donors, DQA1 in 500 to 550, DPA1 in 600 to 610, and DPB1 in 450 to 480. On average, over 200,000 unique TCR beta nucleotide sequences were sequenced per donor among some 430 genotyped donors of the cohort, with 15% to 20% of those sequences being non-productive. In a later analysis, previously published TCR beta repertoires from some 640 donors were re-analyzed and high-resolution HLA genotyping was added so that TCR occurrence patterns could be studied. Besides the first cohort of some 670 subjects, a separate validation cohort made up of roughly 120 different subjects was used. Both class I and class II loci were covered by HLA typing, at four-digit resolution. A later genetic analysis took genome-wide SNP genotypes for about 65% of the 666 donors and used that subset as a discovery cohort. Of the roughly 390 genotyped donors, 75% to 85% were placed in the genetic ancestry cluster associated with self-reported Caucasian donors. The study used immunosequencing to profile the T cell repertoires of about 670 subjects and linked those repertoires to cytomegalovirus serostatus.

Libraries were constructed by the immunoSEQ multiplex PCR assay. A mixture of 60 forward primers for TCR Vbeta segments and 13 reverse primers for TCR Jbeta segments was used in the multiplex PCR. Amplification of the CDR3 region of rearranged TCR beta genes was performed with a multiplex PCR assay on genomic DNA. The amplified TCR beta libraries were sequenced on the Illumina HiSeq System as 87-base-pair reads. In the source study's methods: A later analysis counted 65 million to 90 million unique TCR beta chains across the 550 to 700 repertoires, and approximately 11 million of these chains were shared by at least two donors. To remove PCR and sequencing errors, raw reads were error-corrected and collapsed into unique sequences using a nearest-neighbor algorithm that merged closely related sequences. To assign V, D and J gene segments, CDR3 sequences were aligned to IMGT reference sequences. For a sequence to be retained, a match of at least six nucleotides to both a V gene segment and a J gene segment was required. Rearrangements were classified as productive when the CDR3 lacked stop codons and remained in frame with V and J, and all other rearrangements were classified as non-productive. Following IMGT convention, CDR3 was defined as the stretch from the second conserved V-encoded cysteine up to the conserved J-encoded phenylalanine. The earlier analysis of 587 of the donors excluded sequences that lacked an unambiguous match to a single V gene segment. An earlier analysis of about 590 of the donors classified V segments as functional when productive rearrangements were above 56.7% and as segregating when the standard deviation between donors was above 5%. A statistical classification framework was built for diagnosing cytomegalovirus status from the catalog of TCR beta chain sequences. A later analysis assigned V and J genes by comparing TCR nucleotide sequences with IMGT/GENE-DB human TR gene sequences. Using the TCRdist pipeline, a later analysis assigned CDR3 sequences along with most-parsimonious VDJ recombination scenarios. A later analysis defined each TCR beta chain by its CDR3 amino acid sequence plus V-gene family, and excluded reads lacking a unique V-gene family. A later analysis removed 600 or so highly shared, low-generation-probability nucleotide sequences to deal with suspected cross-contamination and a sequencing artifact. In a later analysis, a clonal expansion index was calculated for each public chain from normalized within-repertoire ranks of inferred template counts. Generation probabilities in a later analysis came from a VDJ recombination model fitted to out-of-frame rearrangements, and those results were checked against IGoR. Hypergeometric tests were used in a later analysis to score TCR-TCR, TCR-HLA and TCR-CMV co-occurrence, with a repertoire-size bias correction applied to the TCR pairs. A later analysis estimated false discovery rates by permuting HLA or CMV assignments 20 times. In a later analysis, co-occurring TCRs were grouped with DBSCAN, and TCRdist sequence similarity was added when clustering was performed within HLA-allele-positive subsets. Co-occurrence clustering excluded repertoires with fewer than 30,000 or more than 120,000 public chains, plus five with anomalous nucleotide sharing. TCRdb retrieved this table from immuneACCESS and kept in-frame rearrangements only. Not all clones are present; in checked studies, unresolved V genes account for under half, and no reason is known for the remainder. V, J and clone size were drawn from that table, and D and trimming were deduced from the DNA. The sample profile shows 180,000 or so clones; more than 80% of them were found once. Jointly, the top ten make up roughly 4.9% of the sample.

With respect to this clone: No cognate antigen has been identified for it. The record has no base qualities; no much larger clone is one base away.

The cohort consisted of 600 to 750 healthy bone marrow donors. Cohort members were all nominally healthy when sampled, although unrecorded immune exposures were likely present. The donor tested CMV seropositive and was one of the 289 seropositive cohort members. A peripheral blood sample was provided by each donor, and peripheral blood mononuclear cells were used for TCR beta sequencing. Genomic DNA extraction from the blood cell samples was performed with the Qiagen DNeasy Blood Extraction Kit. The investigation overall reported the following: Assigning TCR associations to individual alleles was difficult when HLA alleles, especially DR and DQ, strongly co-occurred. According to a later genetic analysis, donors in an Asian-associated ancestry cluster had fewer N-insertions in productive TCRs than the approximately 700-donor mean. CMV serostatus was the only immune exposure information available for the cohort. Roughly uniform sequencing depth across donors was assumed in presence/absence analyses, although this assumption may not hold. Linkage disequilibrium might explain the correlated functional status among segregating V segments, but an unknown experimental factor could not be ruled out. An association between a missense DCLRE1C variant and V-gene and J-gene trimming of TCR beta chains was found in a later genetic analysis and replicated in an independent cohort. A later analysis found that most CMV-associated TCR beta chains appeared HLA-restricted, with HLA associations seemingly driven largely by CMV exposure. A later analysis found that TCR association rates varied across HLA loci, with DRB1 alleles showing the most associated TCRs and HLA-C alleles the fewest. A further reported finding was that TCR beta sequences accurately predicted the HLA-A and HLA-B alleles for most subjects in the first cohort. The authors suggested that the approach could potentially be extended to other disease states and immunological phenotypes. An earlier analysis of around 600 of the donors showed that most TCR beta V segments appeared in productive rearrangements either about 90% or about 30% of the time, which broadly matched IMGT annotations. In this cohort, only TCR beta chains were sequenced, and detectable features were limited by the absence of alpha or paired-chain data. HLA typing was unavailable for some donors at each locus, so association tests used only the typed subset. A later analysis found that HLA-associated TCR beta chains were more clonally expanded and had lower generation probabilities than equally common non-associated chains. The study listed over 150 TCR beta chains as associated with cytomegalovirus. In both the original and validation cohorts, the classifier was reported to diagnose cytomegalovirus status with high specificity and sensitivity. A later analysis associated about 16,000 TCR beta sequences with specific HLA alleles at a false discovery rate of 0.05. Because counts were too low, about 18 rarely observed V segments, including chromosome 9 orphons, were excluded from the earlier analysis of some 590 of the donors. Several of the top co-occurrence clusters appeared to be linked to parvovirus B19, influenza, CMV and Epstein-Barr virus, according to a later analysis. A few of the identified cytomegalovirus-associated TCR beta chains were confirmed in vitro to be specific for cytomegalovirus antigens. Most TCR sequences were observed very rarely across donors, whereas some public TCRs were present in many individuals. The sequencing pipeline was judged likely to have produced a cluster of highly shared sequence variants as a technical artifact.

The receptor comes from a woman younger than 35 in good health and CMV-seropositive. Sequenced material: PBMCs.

Here the CDR3 is given as CASSFQGQGPGTDTQYF. The sequenced DNA: TGTGCCAGCAGTTTCCAGGGACAGGGACCGGGAACAGATACGCAGTATTTT. The receptor chain draws on TRBV27 and TRBJ2-3, with 9 middle bases fitting TRBD1. V ends up 3 bases short and J 3 bases short, with an unmatched junction base count of 10. Counted from cysteine to phenylalanine, this CDR3 has 17 amino acids. Of all the DNA, just the CDR3 is kept, 51 bases in frame from base 1. The germline V gene (reference sequence) provides CDR1 MNHEY and CDR2 SMNVEV.